This T cell receptor (beta chain) was found in a study of cytomegalovirus exposure and HLA in healthy donors (TCRdb year 2017). Regarding the research as a whole: An earlier analysis of approximately 550 of the donors reported more than 250 Gb of sequence data and some 120 million unique TCR beta sequences from approximately 180 million T cells. The study aimed to test whether signatures of past pathogen exposure could be identified by cataloging public T cell receptors. About five DR-DQ haplotypes were treated as single units for association and clustering because of strong linkage in the cohort. Along with the approximately 700-subject first cohort, a separate validation cohort of roughly 110 different subjects was used. The number of typed donors differed by locus: about 620-640 for A, B, C, DRB1 and DQB1; about 520 for DQA1; 606 for DPA1; and 400 to 480 for DPB1. The study profiled the T cell repertoires of under 850 subjects by immunosequencing and related them to cytomegalovirus serostatus. Class I and class II HLA loci were covered by the typing at four-digit resolution. To predict cytomegalovirus infection status, the study combined high-throughput TCR immunosequencing, statistical association of individual TCRs with disease status, and machine learning. In a later genetic analysis, genome-wide SNP genotypes for about 55% of the 666 donors were used, and that subset was treated as a discovery cohort. A later analysis re-analyzed previously published TCR beta repertoires from 600 to 850 donors and added high-resolution HLA genotyping to study TCR occurrence patterns. About 330 gigabases of sequencing data and approximately 91 million unique TCR sequences made up an early release that covered several hundred HLA-typed donors. On average, roughly 250,000 unique TCR beta nucleotide sequences were sequenced per donor among a few hundred genotyped donors of the cohort, with around 19% of those sequences being non-productive. To decide whether each TCR beta V gene segment behaved as functional or pseudogenic, an earlier analysis of nearly 600 of the donors relied on high-throughput TCR beta sequencing. The genetic ancestry cluster associated with self-reported Caucasian donors included 81% of the approximately 410 genotyped donors. Donor age, sex, ethnicity and CMV serostatus were compiled alongside the repertoire data. Every repertoire in the discovery cohort had been generated on one and the same sequencing platform. In the later analysis, no new phenotypic data were used to find candidate immune exposures; instead, reliance was placed on TCR beta sequences and their occurrence across donors. General study outcomes and caveats: In a later analysis, the rate of TCR association differed among HLA loci, with DRB1 alleles having the most associated TCRs and HLA-C alleles having the fewest. In a later genetic analysis, a missense DCLRE1C variant was associated with V-gene and J-gene trimming of TCR beta chains, and the association was replicated in an independent cohort. In an earlier analysis of over 550 of the donors, most TCR beta V segments were observed in productive rearrangements about 90% or about 30% of the time, broadly matching IMGT annotations. A cluster of highly shared sequence variants was judged likely to be a technical artifact of the sequencing pipeline. In a later genetic analysis, fewer N-insertions in productive TCRs were reported among donors in an Asian-associated ancestry cluster than the roughly 700-donor mean. The cohort was sequenced for TCR beta chains only, and without alpha or paired-chain data the features that could be detected were limited. In vitro tests confirmed that a few of the cytomegalovirus-associated TCR beta chains recognize cytomegalovirus antigens. Because HLA typing was unavailable for some donors at each locus, only the typed subset was used in association tests. Correlated functional status among segregating V segments might be attributable to linkage disequilibrium, but an unknown experimental factor could not be ruled out. According to a later analysis, most CMV-associated TCR beta chains appeared to be HLA-restricted, and the HLA associations seemed to be driven largely by CMV exposure. It was suggested by the authors that the approach could potentially be generalized to other disease states and immunological phenotypes. The study listed 164 TCR beta chains as associated with cytomegalovirus. A later analysis associated 16,951 TCR beta sequences with specific HLA alleles at a false discovery rate of 0.05. A further reported finding was that TCR beta sequences accurately predicted the HLA-A and HLA-B alleles for most subjects in the first cohort. Most TCR sequences were seen in very few donors, while some public TCRs were found in many individuals. Seventeen rarely observed V segments, including chromosome 9 orphons, were excluded from the earlier analysis of a few hundred of the donors because counts were too low. The classifier was reported to diagnose cytomegalovirus status with high specificity and sensitivity in both the original and validation cohorts. For the cohort, immune exposure information was limited to CMV serostatus. Assigning TCR associations to individual alleles was difficult when HLA alleles, especially DR and DQ, strongly co-occurred. According to a later analysis, parvovirus B19, influenza, CMV and Epstein-Barr virus appeared linked to several top co-occurrence clusters. Some IMGT-functional V segments, including TRBV6-2 and TRBV6-3, could not be told apart with the 87-base-pair reads, so those segments were excluded. Compared with equally common non-associated chains, HLA-associated TCR beta chains in a later analysis were more clonally expanded and had lower generation probabilities. Presence/absence analyses assumed roughly uniform sequencing depth across donors, an assumption that may not hold.

As for this clone: No antigen is known for it. Per-base quality was not reported, and no clone a single base away is much larger than it.

In total, around 600 healthy bone marrow donors made up the cohort. All cohort members were sampled while nominally healthy, although unrecorded immune exposures were likely present. The donor tested CMV seropositive and was one of the 289 seropositive cohort members. A peripheral blood sample was provided by each donor, and peripheral blood mononuclear cells were used for TCR beta sequencing. The Qiagen DNeasy Blood Extraction Kit was used to extract genomic DNA from the blood cell samples. The library was generated by the immunoSEQ multiplex PCR assay. The multiplex PCR relied on a mix of 60 forward primers for TCR Vbeta segments and 13 reverse primers for TCR Jbeta segments. The CDR3 region of rearranged TCR beta genes was amplified from genomic DNA with a multiplex PCR assay. On the Illumina HiSeq System, the amplified TCR beta libraries were sequenced as 87-base-pair reads. The study's own analysis went as follows. A later analysis counted around 72 million unique TCR beta chains across the 666 repertoires, and 9.5 million to 11 million of these chains were shared by at least two donors. To remove PCR and sequencing errors, raw reads were error-corrected and collapsed into unique sequences using a nearest-neighbor algorithm that merged closely related sequences. V, D and J gene segments were assigned by aligning CDR3 sequences to IMGT reference sequences. For a sequence to be retained, a match of at least six nucleotides was required to both a V gene segment and a J gene segment. Rearrangements were called productive when the CDR3 lacked stop codons and stayed in frame with V and J; all others were non-productive. Following IMGT convention, CDR3 was defined as the stretch from the second conserved V-encoded cysteine to the conserved J-encoded phenylalanine. In an earlier analysis of more than 550 of the donors, sequences lacking an unambiguous match to a single V gene segment were excluded. An earlier analysis of several hundred of the donors called V segments functional above 56.7% productive rearrangements and segregating when the between-donor standard deviation exceeded 5%. A statistical classification framework was built to diagnose cytomegalovirus status from the catalog of TCR beta chain sequences. A later analysis assigned V and J genes by comparing TCR nucleotide sequences with IMGT/GENE-DB human TR gene sequences. A later analysis assigned CDR3 sequences and most-parsimonious VDJ recombination scenarios with the TCRdist pipeline. In a later analysis, each TCR beta chain was defined by its CDR3 amino acid sequence together with its V-gene family, and reads without a unique V-gene family were excluded. In a later analysis, 500 to 650 highly shared, low-generation-probability nucleotide sequences were removed to address suspected cross-contamination and a sequencing artifact. A later analysis calculated a clonal expansion index for each public chain from normalized within-repertoire ranks of inferred template counts. In a later analysis, generation probabilities were computed using a VDJ recombination model fitted to out-of-frame rearrangements, and the results were checked against IGoR. A later analysis scored TCR-TCR, TCR-HLA and TCR-CMV co-occurrence with hypergeometric tests, applying a repertoire-size bias correction to TCR pairs. False discovery rates were estimated in a later analysis by permuting HLA or CMV assignments 20 times. In a later analysis, co-occurring TCRs were grouped with DBSCAN, and TCRdist sequence similarity was added when clustering was performed within HLA-allele-positive subsets. For co-occurrence clustering, repertoires with fewer than 30,000 or more than 120,000 public chains were excluded, along with five repertoires with anomalous nucleotide sharing. In TCRdb, the immuneACCESS table is reduced to in-frame sequences with V and J assigned. These tables do not hold every clone; where another copy was compared, an unresolved V gene accounts for under half, and the others remain unexplained. V, J and clone size are taken as reported in that table, and D and trimming were inferred from the DNA itself. In this sample the table shows some 100,000 clones, approximately 81% of which occur a single time. Of the sample, approximately 4.1% falls within the top ten clones.

V is pared back by 0 bases and J by 9 bases, with 13 bases lying between the germline termini. The CDR3 spans 14 residues, from the cysteine through the phenylalanine. Only CDR3 DNA remains: 42 bases, in frame from the first base. Per the germline V gene, SGHRS is the CDR1 and YFSETQ is the CDR2. The chain employs TRBV5-1 and TRBJ1-5; TRBD1 is perhaps the D gene, given 5 matching bases. The sample comprised PBMCs. The TCR was taken from a female donor in good health and CMV-seropositive. The nucleotides read TGCGCCAGCAGCTTGGTTGGAGGGCAGGGGCCCCAGCATTTT. This sequence encodes CASSLVGGQGPQHF.